This T cell receptor beta chain was profiled in a study of shared clonotypes between healthy human individuals. In the study overall: The donor group consisted of two women and a few men, aged 18 to 49.

Naive CD8 populations comprised CD45RO-negative cells positively selected for CCR7, excluding terminally differentiated effector memory CD45RA+ cells. The assay was carried out at the deep level. Generated by immunoSEQ multiplex PCR, the TCRdb table keeps only in-frame clones and is missing some. The data contain about 2.1 million clones, just over 90% of them singletons. Points on this clone: Its antigen remains unidentified.

The CDR3 consists of 14 residues. Germline CDR1 SEHNR, CDR2 FQNEAQ (reference sequence). Losses at the gene ends were 4 bases for V and 2 bases for J; bases not matched to a gene: 1. Regarding the study as a whole: Larger richness was generally estimated for naive than memory subsets. Represented genetic and exposure-history diversity was restricted by having few donors.

This TCR was recovered from a man between 18 and 29 years old in good health. Some clones in this sample may be carry-over from other donors' samples. The chain is built from TRBV7-9 and TRBJ2-7; TRBD2 matches 11 bases. The source material was naive CD8+ T cells from PBMCs. CDR3 residues: CASSSGLAAYEQYF. CDR3 nucleotide sequence: TGTGCCAGCAGCTCGGGACTAGCGGCCTACGAGCAGTACTTC.